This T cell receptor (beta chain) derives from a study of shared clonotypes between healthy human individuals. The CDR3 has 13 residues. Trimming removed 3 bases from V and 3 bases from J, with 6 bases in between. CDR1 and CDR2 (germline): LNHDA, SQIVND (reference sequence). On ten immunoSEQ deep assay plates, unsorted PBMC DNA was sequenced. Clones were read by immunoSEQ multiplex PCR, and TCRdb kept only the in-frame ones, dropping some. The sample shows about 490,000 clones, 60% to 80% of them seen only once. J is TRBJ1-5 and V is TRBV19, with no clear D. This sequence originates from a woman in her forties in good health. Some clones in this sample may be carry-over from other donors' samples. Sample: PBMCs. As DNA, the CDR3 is TGTGCCAGTAGTATGGTCACCAATCAGCCCCAGCATTTT. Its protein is CASSMVTNQPQHF.